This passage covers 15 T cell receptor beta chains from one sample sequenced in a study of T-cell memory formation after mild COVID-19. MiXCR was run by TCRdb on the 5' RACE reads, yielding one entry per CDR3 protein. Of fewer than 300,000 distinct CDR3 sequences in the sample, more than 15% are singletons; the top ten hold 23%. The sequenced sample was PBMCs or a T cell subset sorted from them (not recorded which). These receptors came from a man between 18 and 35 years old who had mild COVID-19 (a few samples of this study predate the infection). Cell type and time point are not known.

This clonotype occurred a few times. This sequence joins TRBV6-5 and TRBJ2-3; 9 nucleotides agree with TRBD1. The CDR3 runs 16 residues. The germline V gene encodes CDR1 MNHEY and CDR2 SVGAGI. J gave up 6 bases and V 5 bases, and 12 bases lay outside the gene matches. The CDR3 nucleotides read TGTGCCAGCAGTCCCCCCACGGGACAGGGTACGGATACGCAGTATTTT. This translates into CASSPPTGQGTDTQYF.

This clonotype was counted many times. The CDR3 DNA reads TGTGCCAGCGTAAAGGGAAGTTGGTCCTACAATGAGCAGTTCTTC. Translating gives CASVKGSWSYNEQFF. The chain has TRBV6-5 and TRBJ2-1; D gene ambiguous. The germline gives CDR1 MNHEY, CDR2 SVGAGI. The CDR3 contains 15 residues. The V end was cut by 8 bases, the J end by 1 base, with 15 bases between.

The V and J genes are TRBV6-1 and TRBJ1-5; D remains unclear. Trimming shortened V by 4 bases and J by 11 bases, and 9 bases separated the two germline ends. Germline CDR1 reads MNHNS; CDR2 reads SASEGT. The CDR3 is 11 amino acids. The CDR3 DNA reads TGTGCCAGCAGTGGTCTCTTGGCCCAGCATTTT. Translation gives CASSGLLAQHF.

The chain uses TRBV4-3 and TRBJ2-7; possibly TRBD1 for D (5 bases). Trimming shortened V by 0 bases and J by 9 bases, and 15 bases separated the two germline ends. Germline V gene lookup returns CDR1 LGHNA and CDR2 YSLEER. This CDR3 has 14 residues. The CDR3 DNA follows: TGCGCCAGCAGCCAAGATGGGGCGACCCCTGGGCAGTACTTC. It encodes CASSQDGATPGQYF.

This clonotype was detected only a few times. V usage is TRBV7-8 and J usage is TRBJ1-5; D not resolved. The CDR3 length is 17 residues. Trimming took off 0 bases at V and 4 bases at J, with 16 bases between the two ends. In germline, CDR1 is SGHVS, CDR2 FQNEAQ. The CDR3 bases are TGTGCCAGCAGCTTAGCCCTTCGGGCAGGATTGAATCAGCCCCAGCATTTT. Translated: CASSLALRAGLNQPQHF.

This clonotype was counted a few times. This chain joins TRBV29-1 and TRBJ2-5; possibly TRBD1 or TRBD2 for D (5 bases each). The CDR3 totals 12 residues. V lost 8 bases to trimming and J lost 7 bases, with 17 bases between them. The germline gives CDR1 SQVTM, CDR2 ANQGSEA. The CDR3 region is CSIGPRGGTQYF. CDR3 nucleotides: TGCAGCATCGGGCCCCGGGGCGGGACCCAGTACTTC. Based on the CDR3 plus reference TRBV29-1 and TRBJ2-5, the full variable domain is SAVISQKPSRDICQRGTSLTIQCQVDSQVTMMFWYRQQPGQSLTLIATANQGSEATYESGFVIDKFPISRPNLTFSTLTVSNMSPEDSSIYLCSIGPRGGTQYFGPGTRLLVL.

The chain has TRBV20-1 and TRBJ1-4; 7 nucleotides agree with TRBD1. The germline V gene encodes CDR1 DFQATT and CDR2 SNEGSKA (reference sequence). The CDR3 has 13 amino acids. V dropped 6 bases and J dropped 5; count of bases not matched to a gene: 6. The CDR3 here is CSARQGFNEKLFF. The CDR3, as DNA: TGCAGTGCCAGACAGGGATTCAATGAAAAACTGTTTTTT.

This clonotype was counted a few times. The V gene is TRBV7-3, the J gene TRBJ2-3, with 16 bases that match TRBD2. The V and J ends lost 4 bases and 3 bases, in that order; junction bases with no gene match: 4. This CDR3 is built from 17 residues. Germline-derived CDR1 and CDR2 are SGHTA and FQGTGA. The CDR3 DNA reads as TGTGCCAGCAGCTCCGGGACTAGCGGGGGGGATACAGATACGCAGTATTTT. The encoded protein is CASSSGTSGGDTDTQYF.

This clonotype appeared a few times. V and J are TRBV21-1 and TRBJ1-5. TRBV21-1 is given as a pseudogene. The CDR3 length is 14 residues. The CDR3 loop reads CATAGSLSNQPQHF. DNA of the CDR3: TGTGCCACCGCGGGAAGTCTTAGCAATCAGCCCCAGCATTTT.

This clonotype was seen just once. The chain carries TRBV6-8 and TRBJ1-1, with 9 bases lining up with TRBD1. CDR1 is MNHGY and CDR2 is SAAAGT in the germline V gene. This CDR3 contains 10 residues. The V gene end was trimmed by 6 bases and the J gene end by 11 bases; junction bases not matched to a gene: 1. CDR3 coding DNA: TGTGCCAGCAGCGGGACAGGGGCTTTCTTT. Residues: CASSGTGAFF.

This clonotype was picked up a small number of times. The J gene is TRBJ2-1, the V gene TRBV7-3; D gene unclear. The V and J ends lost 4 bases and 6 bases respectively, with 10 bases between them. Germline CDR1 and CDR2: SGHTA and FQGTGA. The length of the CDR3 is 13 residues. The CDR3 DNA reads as TGTGCCAGCAGCTCCAACTACCCCAATGAGCAGTTCTTC. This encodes CASSSNYPNEQFF.

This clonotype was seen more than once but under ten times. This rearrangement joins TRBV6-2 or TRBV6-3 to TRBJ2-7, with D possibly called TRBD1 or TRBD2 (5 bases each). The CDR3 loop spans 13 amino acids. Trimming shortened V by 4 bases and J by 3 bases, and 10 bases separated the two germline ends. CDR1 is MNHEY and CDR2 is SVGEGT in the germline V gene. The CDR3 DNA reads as TGTGCCAGCAGTTGGGGACGGTTCTACGAGCAGTACGTC. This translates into CASSWGRFYEQYV.

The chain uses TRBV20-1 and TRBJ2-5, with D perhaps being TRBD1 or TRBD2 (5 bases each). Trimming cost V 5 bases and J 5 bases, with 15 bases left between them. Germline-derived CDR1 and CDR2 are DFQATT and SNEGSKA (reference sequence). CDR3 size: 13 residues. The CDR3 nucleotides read TGCAGTGCTGCCCGGACTGGGGCTGAGACCCAGTACTTC. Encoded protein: CSAARTGAETQYF.

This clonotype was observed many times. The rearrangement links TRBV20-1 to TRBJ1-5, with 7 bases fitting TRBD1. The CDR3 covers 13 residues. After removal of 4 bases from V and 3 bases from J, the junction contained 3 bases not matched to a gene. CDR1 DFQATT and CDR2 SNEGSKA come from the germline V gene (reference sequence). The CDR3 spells CSATGGNNQPQHF. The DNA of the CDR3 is TGCAGTGCTACAGGGGGTAACAATCAGCCCCAGCATTTT.

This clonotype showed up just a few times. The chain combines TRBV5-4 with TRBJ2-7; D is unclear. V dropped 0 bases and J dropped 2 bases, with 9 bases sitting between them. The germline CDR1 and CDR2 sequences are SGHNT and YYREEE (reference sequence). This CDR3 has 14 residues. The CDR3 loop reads CASSLVPGTYEQYV. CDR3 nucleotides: TGTGCCAGCAGCTTGGTCCCAGGAACCTACGAGCAGTACGTC.